These T cell receptor beta chains were read from a single sample in a study of shared clonotypes between healthy human individuals. TCRdb's table, derived via immunoSEQ multiplex PCR, lists solely in-frame clones and lacks some. The sample lists around 1.1 million clones; approximately 75% were seen once. Source material: memory CD4+ T cells from PBMCs. The receptors were sampled from a man between 18 and 35 years old in good health. Some clones in this sample may be carry-over from other donors' samples. Both conserved end residues are trimmed from each CDR3. Clone sizes are given selectively: once, few, many, or a class where the clone is expanded.

V: TRBV19; size: -; J: TRBJ1-5; CDR3: ASSVQGANPNQPQH
V: TRBV6-5; size: few; J: TRBJ1-3; CDR3: ASCRLGLVDTIY
V: TRBV2; size: -; J: TRBJ1-4; CDR3: ASRGDRNEKLF
V: TRBV30; size: -; J: TRBJ1-1; CDR3: AWSVRGTGGWDTEAF
V: TRBV4-2; size: -; J: TRBJ2-1; CDR3: ASSQASLAGGHEQF
V: TRBV2; size: -; J: TRBJ2-2; CDR3: ASSLVQTRSGELF
V: TRBV5-1; size: -; J: TRBJ1-2; CDR3: ASSLEQGGLYGYT
V: TRBV10-3; size: -; J: TRBJ2-5; CDR3: AISGRDQETQY
V: TRBV5-1; size: few; J: TRBJ2-3; CDR3: ASSPGTSGAQGTQY
V: TRBV4-2; size: few; J: TRBJ2-7; CDR3: ASSQDKGLWQY
V: TRBV2; size: -; J: TRBJ2-1; CDR3: ASSLLALGYNEQF
V: TRBV5-1; size: -; J: TRBJ2-5; CDR3: ASSLVVSGKETQY
V: TRBV19; size: few; J: TRBJ2-1; CDR3: ASSPDRGRSYNEQF
V: TRBV4-3; size: -; J: TRBJ1-2; CDR3: ASSQDLVQETYGYT
V: TRBV11-2; size: -; J: TRBJ2-2; CDR3: ASSSQTGRNTGELF
V: TRBV4-1; size: -; J: TRBJ2-7; CDR3: ASSQQTGFYEQY